These 18 T cell receptor beta chains share one sample of origin, sequenced in a study of blood T cell repertoires in COVID-19 (dated by TCRdb to 2020 to 2022). Library preparation employed the immunoSEQ multiplex PCR assay. Entries here come from immuneACCESS through TCRdb and include only in-frame sequences with V and J called. Some clones fail to appear in such tables; in the studies checked, an unresolved V gene covers under half of the shortfall, and the cause of the remainder is unknown. This sample comprises a few hundred thousand clones, 75% to 90% of them detected only once. Roughly 2.3% of the sample comes from the top ten. What was sequenced was peripheral blood. The source is a man aged 18 to 30 with active or convalescent COVID-19.

The V call is TRBV6-5, the J call TRBJ2-3, with D unresolved. From germline, CDR1 is MNHEY and CDR2 SVGAGI. With 6 bases removed from V and 0 bases from J, the gap between germline ends came to 10 bases. CDR3 length: 14 amino acids. The CDR3 sequence is CASRSRASTDTQYF. CDR3 sequence (DNA): TGTGCCAGCAGGAGTAGAGCTAGCACAGATACGCAGTATTTT.

In DNA, the CDR3 is TGTGCCAGCAGAGGCGGGGTTACTAATGAAAAACTGTTTTTT. It encodes CASRGGVTNEKLFF. The rearrangement links TRBV7-2 to TRBJ1-4; D is undetermined. Per germline, CDR1 SGHTA and CDR2 FQGNSA. V was pared by 6 bases and J by 2 bases, with 10 bases between. The CDR3 spans 14 residues.

The genes are TRBV27 and TRBJ2-1, with 11 bases lining up with TRBD2. The CDR3 extends over 16 amino acids. V shed 4 bases and J 0 bases; nucleotides not matched to a gene: 2. Germline-derived CDR1 and CDR2 are MNHEY and SMNVEV (reference sequence). CDR3 bases: TGTGCCAGCAGTTACACTAGCGGGAGCTCCTACAATGAGCAGTTCTTC. Amino acids: CASSYTSGSSYNEQFF.

This clone was found once. The chain uses TRBV6-2 or TRBV6-3 and TRBJ2-2, with D perhaps TRBD1 (6 bases). Trimming pared 2 bases from V and 2 bases from J, leaving 12 bases between. This CDR3 contains 16 residues. Germline V gene data show CDR1 as MNHEY and CDR2 as SVGEGT. CDR3 nucleotide sequence: TGTGCCAGCAGTTACCCCACAGGGAGAAACACCGGGGAGCTGTTTTTT. Residues: CASSYPTGRNTGELFF.

With regard to this clone: At the DNA level, this CDR3 is encoded by other sequences in the same sample as well. This chain links TRBV12-3 or TRBV12-4 with TRBJ2-3; no firm D call. Trimming stripped 3 bases from V and 1 base from J, with 5 bases between. The CDR3 length is 13 residues. CDR3 coding DNA: TGTGCCAGCAGTTTCCAGGGCACAGATACGCAGTATTTT. Its translation: CASSFQGTDTQYF.

The chain employs TRBV28 and TRBJ2-1; TRBD2 might be the D (6 bases). Per germline, CDR1 MDHEN and CDR2 SYDVKM. This CDR3 is 11 amino acids long. Trimming left V 3 bases short and J 12 bases short, with 9 bases between. The CDR3, as DNA: TGTGCCAGCAGTTTGAGCGGGCCGCAGTTCTTC. It specifies CASSLSGPQFF. Filled out from reference TRBV28 and TRBJ2-1, the complete variable domain reads DVKVTQSSRYLVKRTGEKVFLECVQDMDHENMFWYRQDPGLGLRLIYFSYDVKMKEKGDIPEGYSVSREKKERFSLILESASTNQTSMYLCASSLSGPQFFGPGTRLTVL.

The genes are TRBV7-2 and TRBJ1-5, with D possibly matching TRBD1 (6 bases). CDR1 is SGHTA, CDR2 FQGNSA, per germline. Trimming shortened V by 8 bases and J by 7 bases, and 18 bases separated the two germline ends. The CDR3 spans 14 residues. The CDR3 region has the DNA TGTGCCAGCCATATCGGGGGGCTAGGCCAGCCCCAGCATTTT. It encodes CASHIGGLGQPQHF.

J is TRBJ2-7 and V is TRBV11-2; no reliable D call. Germline loops: CDR1 SGHAT, CDR2 FQNNGV. This CDR3 has 11 residues. Trimming cost V 5 bases and J 3 bases, with 5 bases left between them. The CDR3 protein is CASSTFYEQYF. The CDR3 DNA is TGTGCCAGCAGCACTTTCTACGAGCAGTACTTC.

The genes are TRBV6-2 or TRBV6-3 and TRBJ2-5; 8 bases fit TRBD2. The ends lost 4 bases at V and 2 bases at J; junction bases unmatched: 9. The CDR3 contains 16 residues. In germline, CDR1 is MNHEY, CDR2 SVGEGT. CDR3 amino acids: CASSFKTKRGQETQYF. CDR3 DNA: TGTGCCAGCAGTTTCAAGACTAAGCGGGGGCAAGAGACCCAGTACTTC.

The V gene is TRBV24-1, the J gene TRBJ1-2, with 10 bases lining up with TRBD1. Germline V lookup: CDR1 KGHDR, CDR2 SFDVKD. The CDR3 runs to 16 residues. The V segment lost 7 bases and the J segment 4 bases; nucleotides outside the gene matches: 11. The CDR3: CATSSSGTGVVYGYTF. Here the CDR3 DNA reads TGTGCCACCAGCAGTTCCGGGACAGGGGTGGTCTATGGCTACACCTTC.

This chain connects TRBV5-1 to TRBJ2-1, with TRBD2 as a possible D gene (6 bases). Trimming stripped 3 bases from V and 2 bases from J, with 12 bases between. Per germline, CDR1 SGHRS and CDR2 YFSETQ. The CDR3 is 15 residues long. The CDR3 sequence is CASSSRREAYNEQFF. CDR3 bases: TGCGCCAGCAGCTCCCGAAGGGAGGCCTACAATGAGCAGTTCTTC. The full variable domain, completed using reference TRBV5-1 and TRBJ2-1, is KAGVTQTPRYLIKTRGQQVTLSCSPISGHRSVSWYQQTPGQGLQFLFEYFSETQRNKGNFPGRFSGRQFSNSRSEMNVSTLELGDSALYLCASSSRREAYNEQFFGPGTRLTVL.

The V and J genes are TRBV2 and TRBJ2-6; possible D gene TRBD2, 6 bases. There are 14 residues in the CDR3. V was shortened by 8 bases and J by 0 bases, with 8 bases between the two germline ends. The germline CDR1 and CDR2 sequences are SNHLY and FYNNEI. The CDR3 loop reads CASSRGSGANVLTF. CDR3 bases: TGTGCCAGCTCGCGGGGCTCTGGGGCCAACGTCCTGACTTTC. Full variable domain (remainder filled in from reference TRBV2 and TRBJ2-6): EPEVTQTPSHQVTQMGQEVILRCVPISNHLYFYWYRQILGQKVEFLVSFYNNEISEKSEIFDDQFSVERPDGSNFTLKIRSTKLEDSAMYFCASSRGSGANVLTFGAGSRLTVL.

The chain links TRBV6-5 to TRBJ2-7; 9 bases agree with TRBD1. After removal of 6 bases from V and 7 bases from J, the junction contained 13 bases not matched to a gene. Per the germline V gene, CDR1 is MNHEY and CDR2 is SVGAGI. This CDR3 region has 15 residues. The CDR3 reads CASSDAGTGSWEQYF. CDR3 DNA: TGTGCCAGCAGCGACGCCGGGACAGGGTCGTGGGAGCAGTACTTC.

This chain links TRBV9 with TRBJ2-2, with 8 bases that match TRBD1. The V gene's germline CDR1 is SGDLS and CDR2 YYNGEE. V lost 3 bases to trimming and J lost 6 bases; unmatched junction nucleotides: 1. This CDR3 is built from 13 residues. CDR3 in amino acids: CASSGQGPGELFF. CDR3 sequence (DNA): TGTGCCAGCAGCGGACAGGGGCCCGGGGAGCTGTTTTTT.

As to this clone: The junction differs from germline at one of its ends, possibly a read error. The genes are TRBV6-6 and TRBJ1-4, with D unresolved. The CDR3 is made up of 15 amino acids. Germline V gene data show CDR1 as MNHNY and CDR2 as SVGAGI (reference sequence). The CDR3 loop reads CASSYFSRTIEKLFF. Written as DNA, the CDR3 is TGTGCCAGCAGTTACTTCTCCCGGACTATTGAAAAACTGTTTTTT.

This chain joins TRBV11-2 and TRBJ1-1; unclear D gene. The CDR3 extends over 14 amino acids. CDR1 is SGHAT, CDR2 FQNNGV, per germline. The ends were cut back, 5 bases at V and 4 bases at J, with 14 bases in the middle. The CDR3 is CASSQYVTGTEAFF. CDR3 bases: TGTGCCAGCAGCCAATACGTGACGGGCACTGAAGCTTTCTTT.

The chain joins TRBV15 to TRBJ1-6; 9 nucleotides align to TRBD1. Unmatched junction bases numbered 6, after V lost 2 bases and J lost 10 bases. The CDR3 is 15 amino acids. Germline V gene data show CDR1 as LNHNV and CDR2 as YYDKDF (reference sequence). The CDR3 coding sequence is TGTGCCACCAGCAGAAGGACAGGGGATACCTCACCCCTCCACTTT. Translated, it gives CATSRRTGDTSPLHF.

Only one count was recorded for this clone. The chain has TRBV15 and TRBJ1-2; D call uncertain. CDR1 LNHNV and CDR2 YYDKDF come from the germline V gene (reference sequence). The CDR3 spans 14 residues. V was pared by 0 bases and J by 0 bases, with 5 bases between. CDR3 sequence reads: CATSRDITNYGYTF. CDR3 nucleotide sequence: TGTGCCACCAGCAGAGACATCACTAACTATGGCTACACCTTC.